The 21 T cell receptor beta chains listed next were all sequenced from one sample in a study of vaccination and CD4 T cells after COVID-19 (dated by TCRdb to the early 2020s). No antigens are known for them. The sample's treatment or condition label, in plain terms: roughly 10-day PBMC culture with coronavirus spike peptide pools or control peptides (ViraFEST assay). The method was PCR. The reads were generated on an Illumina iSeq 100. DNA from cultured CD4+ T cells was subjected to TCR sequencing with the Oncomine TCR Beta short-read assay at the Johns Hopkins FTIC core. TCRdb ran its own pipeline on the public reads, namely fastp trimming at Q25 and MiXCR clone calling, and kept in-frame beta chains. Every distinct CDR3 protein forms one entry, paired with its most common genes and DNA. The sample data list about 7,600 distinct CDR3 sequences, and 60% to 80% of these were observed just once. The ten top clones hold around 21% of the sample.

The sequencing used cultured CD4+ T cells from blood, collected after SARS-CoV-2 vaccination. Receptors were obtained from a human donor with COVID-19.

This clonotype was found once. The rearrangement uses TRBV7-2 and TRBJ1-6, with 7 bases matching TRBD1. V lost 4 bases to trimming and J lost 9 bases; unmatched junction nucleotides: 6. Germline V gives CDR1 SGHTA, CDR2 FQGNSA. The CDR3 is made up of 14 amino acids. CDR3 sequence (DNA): TGTGCCAGCAGCTGGAGACAGGGAGGTTCACCCCTCCACTTT. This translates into CASSWRQGGSPLHF.

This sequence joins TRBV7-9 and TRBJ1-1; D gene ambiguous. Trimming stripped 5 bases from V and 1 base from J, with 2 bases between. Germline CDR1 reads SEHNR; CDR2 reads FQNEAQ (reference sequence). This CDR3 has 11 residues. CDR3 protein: CASSGNTEAFF. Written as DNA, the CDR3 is TGTGCCAGCAGCGGGAACACTGAAGCTTTCTTT.

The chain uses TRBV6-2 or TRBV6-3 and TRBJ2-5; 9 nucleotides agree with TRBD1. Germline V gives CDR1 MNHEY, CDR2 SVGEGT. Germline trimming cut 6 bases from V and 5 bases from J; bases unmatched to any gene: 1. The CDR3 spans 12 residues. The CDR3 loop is CASRTGGETQYF. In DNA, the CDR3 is TGTGCCAGCAGAACAGGGGGCGAGACCCAGTACTTC.

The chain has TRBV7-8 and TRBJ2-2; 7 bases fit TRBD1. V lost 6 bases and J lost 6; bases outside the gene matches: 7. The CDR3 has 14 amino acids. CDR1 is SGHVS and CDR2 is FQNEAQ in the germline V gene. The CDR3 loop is CASRSGTVAGELFF. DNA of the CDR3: TGTGCCAGCAGATCCGGGACAGTAGCCGGGGAGCTGTTTTTT.

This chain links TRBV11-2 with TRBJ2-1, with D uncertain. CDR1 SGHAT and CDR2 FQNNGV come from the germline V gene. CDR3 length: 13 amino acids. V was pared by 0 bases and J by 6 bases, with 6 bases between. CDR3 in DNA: TGTGCCAGCAGCTTAGAGGGAAGCAATGAGCAGTTCTTC. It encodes CASSLEGSNEQFF.

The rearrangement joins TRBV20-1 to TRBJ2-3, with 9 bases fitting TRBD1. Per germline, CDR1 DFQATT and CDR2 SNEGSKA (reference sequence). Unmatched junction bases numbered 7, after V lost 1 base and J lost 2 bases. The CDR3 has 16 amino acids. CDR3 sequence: CSARALTGGPTDTQYF. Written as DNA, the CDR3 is TGCAGTGCTAGAGCCCTGACAGGGGGTCCCACAGATACGCAGTATTTT.

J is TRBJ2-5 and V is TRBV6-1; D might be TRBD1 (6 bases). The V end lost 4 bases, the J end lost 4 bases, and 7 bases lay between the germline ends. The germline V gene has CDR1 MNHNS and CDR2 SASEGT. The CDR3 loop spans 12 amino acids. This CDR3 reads CASSVQGETQYF. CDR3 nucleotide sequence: TGTGCCAGCAGTGTACAGGGAGAGACCCAGTACTTC.

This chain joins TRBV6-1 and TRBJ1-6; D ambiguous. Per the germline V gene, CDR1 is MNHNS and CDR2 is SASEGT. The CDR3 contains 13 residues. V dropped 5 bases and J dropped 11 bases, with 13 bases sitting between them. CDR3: CASSHPDVPPLHF. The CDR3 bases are TGTGCCAGCAGTCACCCGGACGTGCCACCCCTCCACTTT.

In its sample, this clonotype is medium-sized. This CDR3 reads CASSRDRIRYGYTF. The CDR3 DNA is TGTGCCAGCAGCAGAGACAGGATCCGCTATGGCTACACCTTC. The chain is built from TRBV9 and TRBJ1-2; TRBD1 is a possible D gene (6 bases). CDR1 is SGDLS and CDR2 is YYNGEE in the germline V gene. Trimming cost V 4 bases and J 4 bases, with 14 bases left between them. The CDR3 has 14 residues.

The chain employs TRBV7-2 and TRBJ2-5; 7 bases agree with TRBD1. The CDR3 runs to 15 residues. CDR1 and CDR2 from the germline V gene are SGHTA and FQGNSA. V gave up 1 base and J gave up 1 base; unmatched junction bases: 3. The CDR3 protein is CASSLVDRAQETQYF. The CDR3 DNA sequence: TGTGCCAGCAGCTTAGTAGACAGGGCCCAAGAGACCCAGTACTTC.

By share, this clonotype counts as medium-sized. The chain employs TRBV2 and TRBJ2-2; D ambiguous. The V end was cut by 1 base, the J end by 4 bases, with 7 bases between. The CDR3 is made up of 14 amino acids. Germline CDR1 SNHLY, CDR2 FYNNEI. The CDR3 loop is CASSEVRSTGELFF. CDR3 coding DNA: TGTGCCAGCAGTGAAGTTCGGAGCACCGGGGAGCTGTTTTTT. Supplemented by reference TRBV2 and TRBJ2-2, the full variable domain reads EPEVTQTPSHQVTQMGQEVILRCVPISNHLYFYWYRQILGQKVEFLVSFYNNEISEKSEIFDDQFSVERPDGSNFTLKIRSTKLEDSAMYFCASSEVRSTGELFFGEGSRLTVL.

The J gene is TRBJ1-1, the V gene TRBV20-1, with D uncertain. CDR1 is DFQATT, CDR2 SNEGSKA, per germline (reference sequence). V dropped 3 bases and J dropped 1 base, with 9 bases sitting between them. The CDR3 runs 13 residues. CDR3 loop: CSARNAWNTEAFF. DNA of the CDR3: TGCAGTGCTAGGAATGCATGGAACACTGAAGCTTTCTTT.

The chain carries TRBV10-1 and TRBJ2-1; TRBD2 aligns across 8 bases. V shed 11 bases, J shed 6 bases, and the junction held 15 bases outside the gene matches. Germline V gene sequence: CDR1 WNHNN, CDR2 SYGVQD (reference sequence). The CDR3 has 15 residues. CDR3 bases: TGCGCCCGGGGGGCCGGGAGGGGATCGGGCAATGAGCAGTTCTTC. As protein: CARGAGRGSGNEQFF.

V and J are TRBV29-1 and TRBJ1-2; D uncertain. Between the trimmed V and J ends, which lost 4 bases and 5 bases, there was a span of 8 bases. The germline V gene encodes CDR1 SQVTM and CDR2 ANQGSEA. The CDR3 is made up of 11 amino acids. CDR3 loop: CSVAEGYGYTF. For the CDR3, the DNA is TGCAGCGTTGCTGAAGGGTATGGCTACACCTTC.

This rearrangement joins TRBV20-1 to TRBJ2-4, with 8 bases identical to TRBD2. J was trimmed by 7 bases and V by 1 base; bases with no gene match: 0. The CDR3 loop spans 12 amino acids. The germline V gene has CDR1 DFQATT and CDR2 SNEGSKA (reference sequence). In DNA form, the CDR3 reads TGCAGTGCTAGAGCGGGAGGGAACATTCAGTACTTC. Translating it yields CSARAGGNIQYF.

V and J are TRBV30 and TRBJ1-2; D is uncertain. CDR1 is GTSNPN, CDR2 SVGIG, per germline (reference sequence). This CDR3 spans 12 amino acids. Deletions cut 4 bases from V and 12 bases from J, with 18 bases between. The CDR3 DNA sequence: TGTGCCTGGAAGAAACAGAGCTATGGGCACACCTTC. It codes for CAWKKQSYGHTF. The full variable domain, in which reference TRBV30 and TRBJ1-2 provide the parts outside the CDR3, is SQTIHQWPATLVQPVGSPLSLECTVEGTSNPNLYWYRQAAGRGLQLLFYSVGIGQISSEVPQNLSASRPQDRQFILSSKKLLLSDSGFYLCAWKKQSYGHTFGSGTRLTVV.

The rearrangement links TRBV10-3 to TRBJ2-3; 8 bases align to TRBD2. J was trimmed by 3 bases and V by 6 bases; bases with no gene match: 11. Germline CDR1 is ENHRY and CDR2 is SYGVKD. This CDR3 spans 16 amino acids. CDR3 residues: CAIREVSGGITDTQYF. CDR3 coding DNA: TGTGCCATCAGGGAAGTCAGCGGGGGTATAACAGATACGCAGTATTTT.

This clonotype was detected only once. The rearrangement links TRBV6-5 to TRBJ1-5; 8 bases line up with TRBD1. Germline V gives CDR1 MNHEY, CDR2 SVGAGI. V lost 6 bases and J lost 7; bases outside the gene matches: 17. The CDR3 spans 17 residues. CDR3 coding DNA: TGTGCCAGCAGGTACAGGGGGGGCGCGGCAGTAGGGCAGCCCCAGCATTTT. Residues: CASRYRGGAAVGQPQHF.

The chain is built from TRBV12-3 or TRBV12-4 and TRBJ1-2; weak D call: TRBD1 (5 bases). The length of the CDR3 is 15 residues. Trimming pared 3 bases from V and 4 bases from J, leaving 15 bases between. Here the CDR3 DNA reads TGTGCCAGCAGTTTCCCCGAGCAGGGTACCTATGGCTACACCTTC. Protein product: CASSFPEQGTYGYTF.

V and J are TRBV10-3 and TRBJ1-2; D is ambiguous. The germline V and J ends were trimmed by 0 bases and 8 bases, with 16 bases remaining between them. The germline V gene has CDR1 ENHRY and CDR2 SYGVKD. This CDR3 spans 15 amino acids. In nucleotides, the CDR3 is TGTGCCATCAGTGAGTCTGATGTGGGTGCGAGGGGCTACACCTTC. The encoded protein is CAISESDVGARGYTF.

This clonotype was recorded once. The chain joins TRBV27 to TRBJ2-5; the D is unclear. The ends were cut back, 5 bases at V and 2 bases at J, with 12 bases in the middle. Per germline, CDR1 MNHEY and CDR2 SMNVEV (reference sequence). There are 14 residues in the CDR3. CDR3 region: CASSPTTRQETQYF. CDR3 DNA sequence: TGTGCCAGCAGTCCCACGACTCGTCAAGAGACCCAGTACTTC.